The T cell receptor beta chain described here comes from a study of T cell repertoires in cytomegalovirus infection. Across the whole study: In public TCR beta signatures, there were indications of both CMV infection and matching HLA type.

MiXCR was run by TCRdb on the reads, yielding one entry per CDR3 protein. The sample has 450,000 to 600,000 distinct CDR3 sequences; around 35% are singletons. CDR1 MDHEN and CDR2 SYDVKM come from the germline V gene. V gave up 3 bases and J gave up 3 bases, with 9 bases separating them. The CDR3 is 13 amino acids. On this clonotype: Antigen: not known.

This receptor was taken from a human donor in good health (CMV status not recorded). Some clones in this sample may be carry-over from other donors' samples. This rearrangement joins TRBV28 to TRBJ2-7; D remains unclear. Sequencing was performed on cultured PBMCs, taken from culture after CMV antigen stimulation. Here the CDR3 reads CASSLVRHYEQYF. DNA of the CDR3: TGTGCCAGCAGTTTGGTGAGGCACTACGAGCAGTACTTC.